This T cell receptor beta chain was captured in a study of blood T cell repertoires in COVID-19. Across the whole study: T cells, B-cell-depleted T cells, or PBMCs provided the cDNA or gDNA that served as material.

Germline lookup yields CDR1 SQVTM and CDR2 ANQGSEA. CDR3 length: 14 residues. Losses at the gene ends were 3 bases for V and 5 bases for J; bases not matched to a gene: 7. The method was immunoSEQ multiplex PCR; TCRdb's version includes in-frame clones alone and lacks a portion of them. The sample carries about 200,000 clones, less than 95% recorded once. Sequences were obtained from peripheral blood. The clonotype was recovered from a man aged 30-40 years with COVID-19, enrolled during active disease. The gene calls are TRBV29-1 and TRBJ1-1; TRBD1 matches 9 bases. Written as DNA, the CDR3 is TGCAGCGTTGACGACAGGGGGATGAGGACTGAAGCTTTCTTT. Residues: CSVDDRGMRTEAFF.